This TCR beta chain was observed in a study of CD8 T cells in Susac syndrome. Reverse transcription of roughly 0.45 to 1 ug RNA was carried out with random hexamers. The TCR beta CDR3 was amplified by immunoSEQ multiplex PCR across 54 Vbeta, 13 Jbeta. TCRdb redid the calling of the immunoSEQ multiplex PCR reads with MiXCR, one entry per CDR3 protein. The sample has about 190,000 distinct CDR3 sequences, about 94% seen once. Germline trimming cut 5 bases from V and 1 base from J; bases unmatched to any gene: 11. Germline CDR1 and CDR2: MDHEN and SYDVKM. The CDR3 sequence is 19 residues long. This sequence joins TRBV28 and TRBJ2-1, with 13 bases lining up with TRBD2. This TCR was recovered from a human donor with Susac syndrome. The sequenced sample consisted of CD4+ T cells from PBMCs. In nucleotides, the CDR3 is TGTGCCAGCAGTCCGGGGGGACTAGCGGGATCTTCATCCTACAATGAGCAGTTCTTC. This codes for CASSPGGLAGSSSYNEQFF.